Sequencing of this TCR beta chain was carried out in a study of blood T cell repertoires in COVID-19. Study details: Sources were T cells, B-cell-depleted T cells, or PBMCs; the material itself was cDNA or gDNA.

Libraries were prepared by immunoSEQ multiplex PCR; TCRdb keeps only in-frame clonotypes and omits some of them. Of 55,000 to 80,000 clones in the sample, roughly 90% were seen once. Germline-derived CDR1 and CDR2 are KGHSH and LQKENI. V shed 3 bases and J 0 bases; nucleotides not matched to a gene: 6. This CDR3 spans 16 amino acids. V and J are TRBV18 and TRBJ2-7; 9 nucleotides align to TRBD2. The sample taken for sequencing was peripheral blood. The sequence was obtained from a human donor in a cohort sampled during active COVID-19. CDR3 residues: CASSPRTSVSSYEQYF. CDR3 coding DNA: TGTGCCAGCTCACCGAGGACTAGCGTATCCTCCTACGAGCAGTACTTC.